The 8 T cell receptor beta chains presented below share a single source sample, sequenced in a study of T cells in Graves' hyperthyroidism and ophthalmopathy (dated by TCRdb to between 2018 and 2020). The library was obtained by multiplex PCR. The sequencing machine was an Illumina HiSeq 2000. The TCR beta CDR3 regions were amplified from RNA transcripts. The first round of RT-PCR for the TCR CDR3 was performed with the HTBI primer set and the Qiagen OneStep RT-PCR kit. Clones were called with MiXCR by TCRdb after fastp trimmed the public reads at Q25, and only in-frame beta chains were retained. CDR3 protein duplicates are merged, each entry listing the most common genes and DNA. Here the sample has 500,000 to 700,000 distinct CDR3 sequences; around 15% occur a single time. The ten largest clonotypes hold more than 15% of the sample. Input material: blood. These receptors all come from a woman aged 18-29 years with Graves' hyperthyroidism.

There are many counts of this clonotype. The chain combines TRBV20-1 with TRBJ2-7; 8 nucleotides match TRBD2. CDR3 length: 13 amino acids. CDR1 DFQATT and CDR2 SNEGSKA come from the germline V gene (reference sequence). Germline trimming cut 5 bases from V and 2 bases from J; bases unmatched to any gene: 5. The CDR3: CSAHSGTAYEQYF. The CDR3 bases are TGCAGTGCTCATAGCGGGACCGCCTACGAGCAGTACTTC.

This clonotype was counted many times. The rearrangement joins TRBV12-3 or TRBV12-4 to TRBJ2-5; 7 positions agree with TRBD1. This CDR3 contains 15 residues. Trimming removed 5 bases from V and 5 bases from J; junction bases left unmatched: 11. The CDR3 sequence: CASSPEVGGDETQYF. CDR3 DNA: TGTGCCAGCAGTCCCGAGGTAGGGGGCGATGAGACCCAGTACTTC.

The rearrangement joins TRBV15 to TRBJ2-3, with D unresolved. V gave up 0 bases and J gave up 6 bases, with 4 bases separating them. The CDR3 totals 12 residues. The germline CDR1 and CDR2 sequences are LNHNV and YYDKDF (reference sequence). CDR3 nucleotide sequence: TGTGCCACCAGCAGAGATCTTGATACGCAGTATTTT. This gives the protein CATSRDLDTQYF.

With regard to this clonotype: This clone may be a read error of a much larger clone one base away. The chain employs TRBV30 and TRBJ1-1, with D unclear. CDR3 length equals 14 residues. Germline CDR1 GTSNPN, CDR2 SVGIG (reference sequence). The CDR3 protein is CAWSVQREITKAFF. CDR3 nucleotides: TGTGCCTGGAGTGTACAAAGGGAGATCACTAAAGCTTTCTTT.

In its sample, this clonotype was seen a few times. The chain combines TRBV12-5 with TRBJ1-1, with D possibly TRBD1 on 5 matching bases. The CDR3 has 14 residues. The germline gives CDR1 LGHNT, CDR2 FRNRAP. V lost 0 bases and J lost 10, with 15 bases in between. The CDR3 nucleotides are TGTGCTAGTGGTTTGGTAACAGGAGTGGGGGGAGCTTTCTTT. Its protein product is CASGLVTGVGGAFF.

This clonotype occurred a few times. The CDR3, as DNA: TGTGCCAGCAGTTTCGGGGCTCCCTCCTACAATGAGCAGTTCTTC. The encoded protein is CASSFGAPSYNEQFF. The chain employs TRBV27 and TRBJ2-1; D possibly matches TRBD1 or TRBD2 (5 bases each). The CDR3 consists of 15 residues. V was trimmed by 3 bases and J by 0 bases, leaving 9 bases between them. Germline lookup yields CDR1 MNHEY and CDR2 SMNVEV (reference sequence).

The V gene is TRBV18, the J gene TRBJ1-4; the D gene is possibly TRBD1 (5 bases). Deletions cut 0 bases from V and 6 bases from J, with 14 bases between. CDR3 length: 16 amino acids. CDR1 KGHSH and CDR2 LQKENI come from the germline V gene. In DNA, the CDR3 is TGTGCCAGCTCACCACCCTGGGGGGACGAGGATGAAAAACTGTTTTTT. Amino acids: CASSPPWGDEDEKLFF.

The V call is TRBV7-4, the J call TRBJ2-1; maybe TRBD2 (6 bases). The CDR3 is 18 amino acids. Germline lookup yields CDR1 SGHVT and CDR2 SQSDAQ. Trimming removed 7 bases from V and 0 bases from J, with 22 bases in between. CDR3 DNA: TGTGCCAGCACCGGGACCCCAAGCGGGCCGAGCTCCTACAATGAGCAGTTCTTC. Encoded protein: CASTGTPSGPSSYNEQFF. The entire variable domain, with the rest obtained from reference TRBV7-4 and TRBJ2-1, is as follows: GAGVSQSPRYKVAKRGRDVALRCDSISGHVTLYWYRQTLGQGSEVLTYSQSDAQRDKSGRPSGRFSAERPERSVSTLKIQRTEQGDSAVYLCASTGTPSGPSSYNEQFFGPGTRLTVL.